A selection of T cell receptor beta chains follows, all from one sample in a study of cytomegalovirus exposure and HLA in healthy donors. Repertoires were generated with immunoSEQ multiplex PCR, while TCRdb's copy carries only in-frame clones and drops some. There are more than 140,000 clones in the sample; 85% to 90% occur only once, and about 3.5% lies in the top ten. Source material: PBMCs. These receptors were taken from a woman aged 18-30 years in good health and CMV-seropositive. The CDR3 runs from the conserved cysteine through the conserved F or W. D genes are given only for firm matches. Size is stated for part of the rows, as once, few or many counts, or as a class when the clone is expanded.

CDR3 protein: CASKAQGFNTEAFF
CDR3 DNA: TGCGCCAGCAAGGCACAGGGGTTCAACACTGAAGCTTTCTTT
J gene: TRBJ1-1
D gene: TRBD1
clone size: .
V gene: TRBV4-1

CDR3 protein: CASSPRKKTAYTEAFF
CDR3 DNA: TGTGCCAGCAGTCCTAGGAAGAAGACAGCTTACACTGAAGCTTTCTTT
J gene: TRBJ1-1
D gene: .
clone size: .
V gene: TRBV28

CDR3 protein: CASSPGTGGMSNQPQHF
CDR3 DNA: TGTGCCAGCAGCCCTGGGACAGGGGGCATGAGCAATCAGCCCCAGCATTTT
J gene: TRBJ1-5
D gene: TRBD1
clone size: once
V gene: TRBV7-8

CDR3 protein: CASSLSPVNTEAFF
CDR3 DNA: TGTGCCAGCAGCTTGTCTCCCGTGAACACTGAAGCTTTCTTT
J gene: TRBJ1-1
D gene: .
clone size: .
V gene: TRBV5-4

CDR3 protein: CASSFRTGGLSGANVLTF
CDR3 DNA: TGTGCCAGTAGTTTCAGGACAGGGGGCCTATCTGGGGCCAACGTCCTGACTTTC
J gene: TRBJ2-6
D gene: TRBD1
clone size: .
V gene: TRBV19

CDR3 protein: CSVRTRSSETQYF
CDR3 DNA: TGCAGCGTGAGGACTAGGAGCTCCGAGACCCAGTACTTC
J gene: TRBJ2-5
D gene: TRBD2
clone size: once
V gene: TRBV29-1

CDR3 protein: CASSLRGVGNEKLFF
CDR3 DNA: TGTGCCAGCAGCCTAAGGGGTGTAGGTAATGAAAAACTGTTTTTT
J gene: TRBJ1-4
D gene: .
clone size: .
V gene: TRBV5-6

CDR3 protein: CASSVAQGLIRELFF
CDR3 DNA: TGTGCCAGCAGCGTAGCGCAGGGGCTTATCCGGGAGCTGTTTTTT
J gene: TRBJ2-2
D gene: .
clone size: .
V gene: TRBV9

CDR3 protein: CASSGQGPDEQYF
CDR3 DNA: TGTGCCAGCAGTGGACAGGGACCGGACGAGCAGTACTTC
J gene: TRBJ2-7
D gene: TRBD1
clone size: .
V gene: TRBV28

CDR3 protein: CASSLEGEGKETQYF
CDR3 DNA: TGTGCCAGCAGTCTCGAGGGGGAGGGAAAAGAGACCCAGTACTTC
J gene: TRBJ2-5
D gene: .
clone size: .
V gene: TRBV2

CDR3 protein: CSVEWLAGEQFF
CDR3 DNA: TGCAGCGTTGAATGGTTAGCGGGTGAGCAGTTCTTC
J gene: TRBJ2-1
D gene: TRBD2
clone size: .
V gene: TRBV29-1

CDR3 protein: CASSYRGRERRTDTQYF
CDR3 DNA: TGTGCCAGCAGCTACAGGGGGCGCGAAAGGCGCACAGATACGCAGTATTTT
J gene: TRBJ2-3
D gene: TRBD1
clone size: .
V gene: TRBV2

CDR3 protein: CASSYTSGSGNEQFF
CDR3 DNA: TGTGCCAGCAGCTACACTAGCGGGAGTGGCAATGAGCAGTTCTTC
J gene: TRBJ2-1
D gene: TRBD2
clone size: .
V gene: TRBV7-2

CDR3 protein: CASSQDRDFQETQYF
CDR3 DNA: TGCGCCAGCAGCCAAGATAGGGACTTCCAAGAGACCCAGTACTTC
J gene: TRBJ2-5
D gene: .
clone size: .
V gene: TRBV4-3

CDR3 protein: CASFFNLNTEAFF
CDR3 DNA: TGTGCCAGCTTTTTTAACTTGAACACTGAAGCTTTCTTT
J gene: TRBJ1-1
D gene: .
clone size: .
V gene: TRBV6-1

CDR3 protein: CASSYSSGDKWEKLFF
CDR3 DNA: TGTGCCAGCAGTTACTCGTCCGGGGATAAGTGGGAAAAACTGTTTTTT
J gene: TRBJ1-4
D gene: .
clone size: many
V gene: TRBV6-6

CDR3 protein: CASSQGSSATSTDTQYF
CDR3 DNA: TGCGCCAGCAGCCAAGGCTCTAGCGCCACCTCCACAGATACGCAGTATTTT
J gene: TRBJ2-3
D gene: .
clone size: .
V gene: TRBV4-3

CDR3 protein: CASSLIGTSGSMETQYF
CDR3 DNA: TGTGCCAGCAGCCTAATAGGGACTAGCGGGAGTATGGAGACCCAGTACTTC
J gene: TRBJ2-5
D gene: TRBD2
clone size: .
V gene: TRBV5-6

CDR3 protein: CASRTRVGGELFF
CDR3 DNA: TGTGCCAGCAGGACTAGGGTAGGCGGGGAGCTGTTTTTT
J gene: TRBJ2-2
D gene: .
clone size: .
V gene: TRBV6-1

CDR3 protein: CACLVASQETQYF
CDR3 DNA: TGCGCCTGCCTGGTAGCGTCACAAGAGACCCAGTACTTC
J gene: TRBJ2-5
D gene: .
clone size: .
V gene: TRBV10-1

CDR3 protein: CAISQGENTEAFF
CDR3 DNA: TGTGCCATCAGTCAGGGGGAGAACACTGAAGCTTTCTTT
J gene: TRBJ1-1
D gene: TRBD1
clone size: .
V gene: TRBV10-3

CDR3 protein: CASSSLAGPPETQYF
CDR3 DNA: TGTGCCAGCAGTTCACTAGCGGGACCCCCAGAGACCCAGTACTTC
J gene: TRBJ2-5
D gene: TRBD2
clone size: .
V gene: TRBV28

CDR3 protein: CASSPPAGVTYEQYF
CDR3 DNA: TGTGCCAGCAGCCCCCCAGCGGGAGTCACCTACGAGCAGTACTTC
J gene: TRBJ2-7
D gene: TRBD2
clone size: .
V gene: TRBV7-2

CDR3 protein: CASSQGRAEQYF
CDR3 DNA: TGTGCCAGCAGCCAAGGGAGGGCAGAGCAGTACTTC
J gene: TRBJ2-7
D gene: .
clone size: .
V gene: TRBV14

CDR3 protein: CATSRDMGDITDYGYTF
CDR3 DNA: TGTGCCACCAGCAGAGATATGGGAGATATAACCGACTATGGCTACACCTTC
J gene: TRBJ1-2
D gene: .
clone size: .
V gene: TRBV15

CDR3 protein: CASSRRGGADKNIQYF
CDR3 DNA: TGTGCCAGCAGTCGGCGGGGGGGCGCCGACAAAAACATTCAGTATTTC
J gene: TRBJ2-4
D gene: TRBD2
clone size: .
V gene: TRBV11-3

CDR3 protein: CASSLVANTEAFF
CDR3 DNA: TGTGCCAGCAGCTTAGTAGCGAACACTGAAGCTTTCTTT
J gene: TRBJ1-1
D gene: .
clone size: .
V gene: TRBV7-9

CDR3 protein: CASSYSRTVNYGYTF
CDR3 DNA: TGTGCCAGCAGTTACAGTCGGACAGTTAACTATGGCTACACCTTC
J gene: TRBJ1-2
D gene: .
clone size: .
V gene: TRBV6-5

CDR3 protein: CASKAGVEGGELFF
CDR3 DNA: TGTGCCAGTAAGGCAGGGGTTGAGGGCGGGGAGCTGTTTTTT
J gene: TRBJ2-2
D gene: .
clone size: .
V gene: TRBV19

CDR3 protein: CASSEISQGTEAFF
CDR3 DNA: TGTGCCAGCAGTGAGATCTCACAGGGGACTGAAGCTTTCTTT
J gene: TRBJ1-1
D gene: TRBD1
clone size: .
V gene: TRBV6-1

CDR3 protein: CASSSRGAEQFF
CDR3 DNA: TGCGCCAGCAGCTCCAGGGGCGCTGAGCAGTTCTTC
J gene: TRBJ2-1
D gene: .
clone size: .
V gene: TRBV5-1

CDR3 protein: CASRKTDFATNEKLFF
CDR3 DNA: TGTGCCAGCAGAAAGACAGATTTTGCAACTAATGAAAAACTGTTTTTT
J gene: TRBJ1-4
D gene: .
clone size: .
V gene: TRBV28

CDR3 protein: CASSLGAGQKEQYF
CDR3 DNA: TGCGCCAGCAGCTTGGGAGCGGGGCAGAAGGAGCAGTACTTC
J gene: TRBJ2-7
D gene: TRBD2
clone size: .
V gene: TRBV5-1

CDR3 protein: CASSQRTGANEKLFF
CDR3 DNA: TGCGCCAGCAGTCAAAGGACAGGGGCTAATGAAAAACTGTTTTTT
J gene: TRBJ1-4
D gene: TRBD1
clone size: .
V gene: TRBV23-1

CDR3 protein: CASSQSTGISTEAFF
CDR3 DNA: TGTGCCAGCAGCCAATCAACAGGGATCAGCACTGAAGCTTTCTTT
J gene: TRBJ1-1
D gene: .
clone size: .
V gene: TRBV11-2

CDR3 protein: CASSLGGLPIYNEQFF
CDR3 DNA: TGTGCCAGCAGCTTAGGGGGACTACCCATCTACAATGAGCAGTTCTTC
J gene: TRBJ2-1
D gene: TRBD2
clone size: .
V gene: TRBV7-2

CDR3 protein: CASSQVSDQETQYF
CDR3 DNA: TGTGCCAGCAGCCAAGTGTCCGACCAAGAGACCCAGTACTTC
J gene: TRBJ2-5
D gene: .
clone size: .
V gene: TRBV4-2

CDR3 protein: CASREDRDNEQFF
CDR3 DNA: TGTGCCAGCAGAGAGGACAGGGACAATGAGCAGTTCTTC
J gene: TRBJ2-1
D gene: TRBD1
clone size: .
V gene: TRBV27

CDR3 protein: CASSLQMSYEQYF
CDR3 DNA: TGTGCCAGCAGTCTCCAGATGTCCTACGAGCAGTACTTC
J gene: TRBJ2-7
D gene: .
clone size: .
V gene: TRBV27

CDR3 protein: CASSWEAGGPRGEQYF
CDR3 DNA: TGTGCCAGCTCGTGGGAAGCGGGAGGCCCCAGGGGCGAGCAGTACTTC
J gene: TRBJ2-7
D gene: TRBD2
clone size: .
V gene: TRBV18

CDR3 protein: CASSPGAGQPTGTQYF
CDR3 DNA: TGTGCCAGCAGCCCCGGGGCGGGACAGCCCACAGGGACCCAGTACTTC
J gene: TRBJ2-5
D gene: .
clone size: .
V gene: TRBV28

CDR3 protein: CASSPQTGSGNTIYF
CDR3 DNA: TGTGCCAGCTCACCCCAAACAGGATCTGGAAACACCATATATTTT
J gene: TRBJ1-3
D gene: .
clone size: .
V gene: TRBV18

CDR3 protein: CASSPSPAGGVYEQYF
CDR3 DNA: TGTGCCAGCAGTCCATCACCAGCGGGAGGGGTATACGAGCAGTACTTC
J gene: TRBJ2-7
D gene: TRBD2
clone size: .
V gene: TRBV28

CDR3 protein: CASSRSGTALYNEQFF
CDR3 DNA: TGTGCCAGCAGCCGATCCGGGACAGCCCTATACAATGAGCAGTTCTTC
J gene: TRBJ2-1
D gene: TRBD1
clone size: once
V gene: TRBV4-2

CDR3 protein: CASSQGLAINEQYF
CDR3 DNA: TGCGCCAGCAGCCAAGGACTAGCGATCAACGAGCAGTACTTC
J gene: TRBJ2-7
D gene: TRBD2
clone size: .
V gene: TRBV4-3

CDR3 protein: CASSQEQAYEQYF
CDR3 DNA: TGCGCCAGCAGCCAAGAACAAGCCTACGAGCAGTACTTC
J gene: TRBJ2-7
D gene: .
clone size: .
V gene: TRBV4-1

CDR3 protein: CASSSDRAYEQYF
CDR3 DNA: TGTGCCAGCAGCTCGGACAGAGCCTACGAGCAGTACTTC
J gene: TRBJ2-7
D gene: .
clone size: .
V gene: TRBV5-6

CDR3 protein: CASSFDRESDTEAFF
CDR3 DNA: TGTGCCAGCAGCTTCGACAGGGAAAGTGACACTGAAGCTTTCTTT
J gene: TRBJ1-1
D gene: TRBD1
clone size: .
V gene: TRBV7-6

CDR3 protein: CASSFGDQGGEYNEQFF
CDR3 DNA: TGTGCCAGCAGCTTTGGGGATCAGGGGGGAGAGTACAATGAGCAGTTCTTC
J gene: TRBJ2-1
D gene: .
clone size: .
V gene: TRBV11-1

CDR3 protein: CASSGGTSGSSDTQYF
CDR3 DNA: TGCGCCAGCAGCGGTGGGACTAGCGGGAGTTCAGATACGCAGTATTTT
J gene: TRBJ2-3
D gene: TRBD2
clone size: .
V gene: TRBV5-1

CDR3 protein: CASSEASGRNNEQFF
CDR3 DNA: TGTGCCAGCAGTGAAGCTAGCGGGAGGAACAATGAGCAGTTCTTC
J gene: TRBJ2-1
D gene: TRBD2
clone size: .
V gene: TRBV25-1

CDR3 protein: CASSGTKTLPNEQFF
CDR3 DNA: TGTGCCAGCAGTGGGACTAAGACGCTACCCAATGAGCAGTTCTTC
J gene: TRBJ2-1
D gene: .
clone size: .
V gene: TRBV6-4